These 30 T cell receptor beta chains share one sample of origin, sequenced in a study of blood T cell repertoires in COVID-19. The protocol was immunoSEQ multiplex PCR, while the TCRdb copy is restricted to in-frame clones and leaves out a portion. Counted here are over 130,000 clones, about 88% occurring once; the ten biggest clones make up more than 2%. The specimen sequenced was peripheral blood. These receptors were taken from a human donor with COVID-19, enrolled during active disease. The donor label of this sample is uncertain.

The rearrangement uses TRBV13 and TRBJ1-1; TRBD1 is a possible D gene (5 bases). This CDR3 is built from 12 residues. Germline loops: CDR1 PRHDT, CDR2 FYEKMQ (reference sequence). Trimming pared 0 bases from V and 6 bases from J, leaving 5 bases between. This CDR3 is CASSLGRAEAFF. CDR3 nucleotides: TGTGCCAGCAGCTTAGGCAGGGCTGAAGCTTTCTTT.

This rearrangement joins TRBV30 to TRBJ1-2; 7 bases line up with TRBD1. The ends lost 1 base at V and 3 bases at J; junction bases unmatched: 2. CDR3 length: 13 amino acids. Looked up from germline, CDR1 is GTSNPN and CDR2 is SVGIG (reference sequence). CDR3 amino acids: CAWSATGYYGYTF. The CDR3 DNA follows: TGTGCCTGGAGTGCGACAGGGTACTATGGCTACACCTTC.

The J gene is TRBJ1-1, the V gene TRBV6-2 or TRBV6-3, with TRBD1 matching 10 bases. The CDR3 contains 17 residues. Looked up from germline, CDR1 is MNHEY and CDR2 is SVGEGT. V trimming: 5 bases; J trimming: 1 base; junction bases outside the gene matches: 10. CDR3 sequence reads: CASSERDRGSSNTEAFF. The CDR3 DNA reads TGTGCCAGCAGTGAGAGGGACAGGGGATCGTCGAACACTGAAGCTTTCTTT.

This chain joins TRBV6-6 and TRBJ1-6; 9 bases map to TRBD1. V shed 6 bases and J 10 bases; nucleotides not matched to a gene: 10. CDR3 length: 15 amino acids. CDR1 is MNHNY and CDR2 is SVGAGI in the germline V gene (reference sequence). The CDR3 sequence: CASSMDRGELSPLHF. Written as DNA, the CDR3 is TGTGCCAGCAGCATGGACAGGGGCGAATTATCACCCCTCCACTTT.

The rearrangement links TRBV9 to TRBJ1-1; unclear D gene. V was pared by 3 bases and J by 7 bases, with 19 bases between. The CDR3 has 15 amino acids. The V gene's germline CDR1 is SGDLS and CDR2 YYNGEE. The CDR3 DNA is TGTGCCAGCAGCGGGGCCCTTGGCGGGAGCGGTGAAGCTTTCTTT. Protein sequence: CASSGALGGSGEAFF.

The gene calls are TRBV11-3 and TRBJ1-1; D gene ambiguous. The CDR3 extends over 15 amino acids. Per the germline V gene, CDR1 is SGHNT and CDR2 is YENEEA. Trimming removed 0 bases from V and 5 bases from J, with 13 bases in between. The DNA of the CDR3 is TGTGCCAGCAGCTTAGATCCGGGGAGCTGGACTGAAGCTTTCTTT. Translation gives CASSLDPGSWTEAFF.

The rearrangement links TRBV7-9 to TRBJ1-1; 7 bases fit TRBD1. CDR3 length equals 15 residues. CDR1 and CDR2 from the germline V gene are SEHNR and FQNEAQ (reference sequence). V lost 5 bases and J lost 3; bases outside the gene matches: 9. The CDR3 reads CASSPLQGTYTEAFF. CDR3 nucleotides: TGTGCCAGCAGCCCCTTACAGGGGACCTACACTGAAGCTTTCTTT.

The V and J genes are TRBV9 and TRBJ2-5, with 8 bases aligning to TRBD1. The germline V gene encodes CDR1 SGDLS and CDR2 YYNGEE. CDR3 length: 15 residues. Unmatched junction bases numbered 1, after V lost 0 bases and J lost 0 bases. The CDR3 loop reads CASSVEGQDQETQYF. As DNA, the CDR3 is TGTGCCAGCAGCGTAGAGGGACAGGACCAAGAGACCCAGTACTTC.

The chain uses TRBV7-6 and TRBJ2-5; TRBD2 might be the D (7 bases). CDR1 is SGHVS, CDR2 FNYEAQ, per germline. This CDR3 spans 17 amino acids. V dropped 0 bases and J dropped 5 bases, with 19 bases sitting between them. The DNA for the CDR3 is TGTGCCAGCAGCTTAGCTGGAGGGGGGGCGCCCAGGGAGACCCAGTACTTC. Amino acids: CASSLAGGGAPRETQYF.

J is TRBJ1-4 and V is TRBV5-1, with 8 bases aligning to TRBD1. Looked up from germline, CDR1 is SGHRS and CDR2 is YFSETQ. CDR3 size: 14 residues. The ends lost 3 bases at V and 6 bases at J; junction bases unmatched: 4. The DNA for the CDR3 is TGCGCCAGCAGCTCGGACAGGGAGGATGAAAAACTGTTTTTT. Translation: CASSSDREDEKLFF.

The rearrangement uses TRBV6-5 and TRBJ2-1; possibly TRBD1 for D (5 bases). The CDR3 sequence is 11 residues long. V lost 6 bases, J lost 5 bases, and 5 bases lay in between. Germline loops: CDR1 MNHEY, CDR2 SVGAGI. The CDR3: CASSRDNEQFF. CDR3 DNA: TGTGCCAGCAGCAGGGACAATGAGCAGTTCTTC.

The genes are TRBV9 and TRBJ2-1; tentatively, D is TRBD2 (5 bases). The CDR3 sequence is 14 residues long. The V end was cut by 0 bases, the J end by 6 bases, with 10 bases between. Germline assignment: CDR1 SGDLS and CDR2 YYNGEE. The CDR3 spells CASSVATGSNEQFF. The CDR3 DNA reads TGTGCCAGCAGCGTAGCTACGGGGAGCAATGAGCAGTTCTTC.

This chain joins TRBV5-1 and TRBJ1-2, with 9 bases lining up with TRBD1. Germline loops: CDR1 SGHRS, CDR2 YFSETQ. The CDR3 runs 16 residues. The V gene end was trimmed by 0 bases and the J gene end by 2 bases; junction bases not matched to a gene: 5. The CDR3: CASSLGATGGNYGYTF. The CDR3 nucleotides are TGCGCCAGCAGCTTGGGGGCGACAGGGGGGAACTATGGCTACACCTTC.

This clone was observed once. The chain combines TRBV6-6 with TRBJ1-5; 9 nucleotides align to TRBD1. J gave up 7 bases and V 4 bases, and 5 bases lay outside the gene matches. The CDR3 contains 14 residues. The V gene's germline CDR1 is MNHNY and CDR2 SVGAGI (reference sequence). CDR3 sequence: CASSSGTGRQPQHF. The CDR3 region has the DNA TGTGCCAGCAGTTCTGGGACAGGGAGACAGCCCCAGCATTTT.

CDR3 residues: CASRGQGGSYEQYF. The CDR3 DNA reads TGTGCCAGCAGGGGACAGGGGGGATCCTACGAGCAGTACTTC. This chain joins TRBV27 and TRBJ2-7; 11 bases line up with TRBD1. J gave up 1 base and V 6 bases, and 2 bases lay outside the gene matches. The germline V gene encodes CDR1 MNHEY and CDR2 SMNVEV (reference sequence). The CDR3 is 14 amino acids.

The V call is TRBV5-5, the J call TRBJ1-3; TRBD1 is a possible D gene (6 bases). This CDR3 comprises 18 residues. The germline V gene has CDR1 SGHKS and CDR2 YYEKEE (reference sequence). The V and J ends lost 2 bases and 0 bases respectively, with 18 bases between them. This CDR3 is CASSLGPDRPPSGNTIYF. CDR3 in DNA: TGTGCCAGCAGCTTAGGGCCAGACAGGCCCCCCTCTGGAAACACCATATATTTT.

The chain has TRBV9 and TRBJ1-5; 10 positions agree with TRBD1. After removal of 3 bases from V and 6 bases from J, the junction contained 6 bases not matched to a gene. There are 15 residues in the CDR3. The germline gives CDR1 SGDLS, CDR2 YYNGEE. Written as DNA, the CDR3 is TGTGCCAGCAGCGCCGGGACAGGGGTGGCTCAGCCCCAGCATTTT. It is translated as CASSAGTGVAQPQHF.

The chain is built from TRBV5-1 and TRBJ2-7, with D maybe TRBD2 (5 bases). This CDR3 contains 15 residues. Per germline, CDR1 SGHRS and CDR2 YFSETQ. V was shortened by 4 bases and J by 5 bases, with 19 bases between the two germline ends. As DNA, the CDR3 is TGCGCCAGCAGCATCGGGGTGGGCCCGCGCGACGAGCAGTACTTC. Protein sequence: CASSIGVGPRDEQYF.

The rearrangement links TRBV12-3 or TRBV12-4 to TRBJ1-2; no clear D gene. CDR3 size: 12 residues. Trimming shortened V by 2 bases and J by 8 bases, and 9 bases separated the two germline ends. This CDR3 is CASSLQSRGYTF. For the CDR3, the DNA is TGTGCCAGCAGTTTACAGTCGAGGGGCTACACCTTC.

This clone appeared a single time. This sequence joins TRBV7-2 and TRBJ1-2, with 7 bases fitting TRBD1. Per germline, CDR1 SGHTA and CDR2 FQGNSA. The CDR3 runs to 16 residues. Trimming took 5 bases from V and 1 from J; bases not matched to a gene: 10. CDR3 protein: CASSTAGSGGNYGYTF. In DNA, the CDR3 is TGTGCCAGCAGCACAGCCGGGTCAGGGGGTAACTATGGCTACACCTTC.

The CDR3 here is CASSGLAVNTGELFF. CDR3 nucleotide sequence: TGTGCCAGCAGTGGGCTAGCGGTGAACACCGGGGAGCTGTTTTTT. This chain connects TRBV2 to TRBJ2-2; TRBD2 aligns across 7 bases. The CDR3 spans 15 residues. The junction had 3 bases not matched to a gene; V was cut back by 4 bases and J by 1 base. From germline, CDR1 is SNHLY and CDR2 FYNNEI.

V gene TRBV6-5 combines with J gene TRBJ1-3; 9 bases line up with TRBD1. V dropped 6 bases and J dropped 4; count of bases not matched to a gene: 7. Germline lookup yields CDR1 MNHEY and CDR2 SVGAGI. CDR3 length: 15 amino acids. The CDR3 coding sequence is TGTGCCAGCAGCCTGGGACAGGGCGAAGGAAACACCATATATTTT. Translated, it gives CASSLGQGEGNTIYF.

V and J are TRBV6-5 and TRBJ2-2; 7 bases map to TRBD2. Germline lookup yields CDR1 MNHEY and CDR2 SVGAGI. CDR3 length: 14 amino acids. The ends lost 7 bases at V and 4 bases at J; junction bases unmatched: 6. CDR3 nucleotide sequence: TGTGCCAGCAATCCGGGAGGCCCCACCGGGGAGCTGTTTTTT. As protein: CASNPGGPTGELFF.

The chain employs TRBV20-1 and TRBJ1-2; the D gene is possibly TRBD1 (5 bases). This CDR3 has 14 residues. Trimming removed 3 bases at V and 2 bases at J, with 13 bases between. Germline V CDR1 and CDR2: DFQATT, SNEGSKA (reference sequence). CDR3 nucleotides: TGCAGTGCTAGTGGTCAGGGCTCGAACTATGGCTACACCTTC. Encoded protein: CSASGQGSNYGYTF.

This clone was observed a single time. This chain joins TRBV5-4 and TRBJ2-6, with D tentatively TRBD1 (6 bases). Germline CDR1 reads SGHNT; CDR2 reads YYREEE (reference sequence). V lost 4 bases to trimming and J lost 0 bases, with 14 bases between them. This CDR3 is built from 17 residues. CDR3 loop: CASSPWTEPSGANVLTF. The DNA for the CDR3 is TGTGCCAGCAGCCCGTGGACAGAACCCTCTGGGGCCAACGTCCTGACTTTC.

CDR3 residues: CASSLGSGANTGELFF. The CDR3 DNA follows: TGCGCCAGCAGCTTGGGTAGCGGGGCGAACACCGGGGAGCTGTTTTTT. The V gene is TRBV5-1, the J gene TRBJ2-2, with 8 bases that match TRBD2. From germline, CDR1 is SGHRS and CDR2 YFSETQ. The CDR3 contains 16 residues. With V trimmed by 0 bases and J by 0 bases, 1 base remained unmatched.

The chain employs TRBV5-5 and TRBJ1-1; D perhaps matches TRBD1 (5 bases). Germline loops: CDR1 SGHKS, CDR2 YYEKEE (reference sequence). The CDR3 sequence is 15 residues long. V shed 1 base and J shed 1 base, with 11 bases lying between them. CDR3 protein: CASSLLGLSNTEAFF. The CDR3 coding sequence is TGTGCCAGCAGCTTGTTGGGGCTTTCGAACACTGAAGCTTTCTTT.

This chain uses TRBV2 with TRBJ2-5; 9 nucleotides align to TRBD2. After removal of 5 bases from V and 4 bases from J, the junction contained 2 bases not matched to a gene. Germline V gives CDR1 SNHLY, CDR2 FYNNEI. This CDR3 region has 13 residues. CDR3 in amino acids: CASSRTSAETQYF. The DNA of the CDR3 is TGTGCCAGCAGTAGGACTAGCGCAGAGACCCAGTACTTC.

The CDR3 region is CASSIGTDGSYGYTF. CDR3 bases: TGTGCCAGCAGCATCGGGACAGATGGCTCCTATGGCTACACCTTC. J is TRBJ1-2 and V is TRBV5-4, with 7 bases that match TRBD1. CDR1 SGHNT and CDR2 YYREEE come from the germline V gene (reference sequence). The trim removed 4 bases at V and 4 bases at J, leaving 10 bases unmatched. The CDR3 length is 15 residues.

The J gene is TRBJ2-3, the V gene TRBV6-4; TRBD1 is a possible D gene (5 bases). V lost 6 bases and J lost 1, with 14 bases in between. The length of the CDR3 is 15 residues. Germline lookup yields CDR1 MRHNA and CDR2 SNTAGT. CDR3 sequence: CASSPSLGGTDTQYF. Written as DNA, the CDR3 is TGTGCCAGCAGCCCCTCGTTAGGGGGCACAGATACGCAGTATTTT.